This TCR beta chain was sequenced in a study of CD8 T cells in ankylosing spondylitis. Each CDR3 protein is one row after TCRdb ran MiXCR on the 5' RACE reads. The sample contains 30,000 to 35,000 distinct CDR3 sequences, more than 25% of which appear only once. This clonotype has just a few counts. Trimming cost V 3 bases and J 7 bases; bases outside gene matches: 2. Germline lookup yields CDR1 SQVTM and CDR2 ANQGSEA. The CDR3 sequence is 12 residues long. The chain is built from TRBV29-1 and TRBJ2-1, with 8 bases fitting TRBD1. This TCR was sampled from a male donor with ankylosing spondylitis. Sample: synovial fluid, either unsorted or a sorted T cell fraction (not recorded which). DNA of the CDR3: TGCAGCGTTGAGCAGGGGGCAAATGAGCAGTTCTTC. Translating it yields CSVEQGANEQFF.